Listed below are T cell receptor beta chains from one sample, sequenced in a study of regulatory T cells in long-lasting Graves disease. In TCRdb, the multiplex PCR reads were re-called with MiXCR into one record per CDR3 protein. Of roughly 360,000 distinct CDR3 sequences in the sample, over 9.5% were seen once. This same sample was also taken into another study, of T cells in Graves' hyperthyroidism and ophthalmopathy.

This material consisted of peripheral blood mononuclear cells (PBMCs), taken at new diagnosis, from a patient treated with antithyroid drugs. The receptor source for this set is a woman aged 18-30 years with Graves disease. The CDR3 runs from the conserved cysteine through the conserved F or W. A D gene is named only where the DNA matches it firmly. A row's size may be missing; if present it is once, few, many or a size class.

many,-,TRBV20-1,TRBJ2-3,TGCAGTGCTAGAAAGGGGGGGACCCAAGCAGATACGCAGTATTTT,CSARKGGTQADTQYF
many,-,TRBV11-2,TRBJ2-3,TGTGCCAGCAGCCCTAGGACAGCAATTAGCACAGATACGCAGTATTTT,CASSPRTAISTDTQYF
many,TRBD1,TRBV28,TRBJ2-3,TGTGCCAGCGCGCCCGGACAGGGGGCTCGCACAGATACGCAGTATTTT,CASAPGQGARTDTQYF
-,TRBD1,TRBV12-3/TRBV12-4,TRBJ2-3,TGTGCCAGCAGTTTGTGGACAGGACAAGGTACGCAGTATTTT,CASSLWTGQGTQYF
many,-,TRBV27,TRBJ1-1,TGTGCCAGCAGTCCATCCGGAGGACTCATGAACACTGAAGCTTTCTTT,CASSPSGGLMNTEAFF
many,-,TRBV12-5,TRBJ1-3,TGTGCTAGTGGTTTGGTAATCCCCTCTGGAAACACCATATATTTT,CASGLVIPSGNTIYF
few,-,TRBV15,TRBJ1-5,TGTGCCACCAGCAGAGAGGGGTTCACTCAGCCCCAGCATTTT,CATSREGFTQPQHF
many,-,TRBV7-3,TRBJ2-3,TGTGCCAGCAGCTTAGCTTTGGGGCCAGATACGCAGTATTTT,CASSLALGPDTQYF
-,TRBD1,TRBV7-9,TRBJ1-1,TGTGCCAGCAGCACGACAGGGGGAAAGTCTGAAGCTTTCTTT,CASSTTGGKSEAFF
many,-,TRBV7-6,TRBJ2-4,TGTGCCAGCAGCTCCATAAAGGGGGGCAAAAACATTCAGTACTTC,CASSSIKGGKNIQYF
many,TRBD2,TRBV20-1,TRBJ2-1,TGCAGTGCCACTAGCGGCTCCTACAATGAGCAGTTCTTC,CSATSGSYNEQFF
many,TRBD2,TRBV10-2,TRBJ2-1,TGCGCCAGCAGTGCCCAAGCGGGAGTCGGGAATGAGCAGTTCTTC,CASSAQAGVGNEQFF